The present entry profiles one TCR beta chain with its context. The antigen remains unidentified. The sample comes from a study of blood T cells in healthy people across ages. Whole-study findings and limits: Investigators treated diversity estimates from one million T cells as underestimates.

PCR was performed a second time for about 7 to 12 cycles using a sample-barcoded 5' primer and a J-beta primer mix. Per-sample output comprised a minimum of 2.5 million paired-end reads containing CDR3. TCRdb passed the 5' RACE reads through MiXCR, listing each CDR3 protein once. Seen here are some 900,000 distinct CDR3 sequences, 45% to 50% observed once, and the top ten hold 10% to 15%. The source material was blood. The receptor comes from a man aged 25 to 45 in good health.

CDR3 nucleotide sequence: TGTGCCAGCGACGGACAGGGGCGAGAGCAGTACTTC. Translated, it gives CASDGQGREQYF. The chain combines TRBV28 with TRBJ2-4; 9 bases align to TRBD1. There are 12 residues in the CDR3. V was clipped by 8 bases and J by 13 bases; unmatched bases: 9. CDR1 and CDR2 from the germline V gene are MDHEN and SYDVKM.